This T cell receptor beta chain was obtained from a study of blood T cells in healthy people across ages. In germline, CDR1 is MNHNS, CDR2 SASEGT. This CDR3 is 17 amino acids long. Together with a sample-barcoded 5' primer, a J-beta primer mix was included in a second PCR lasting about 7 to 11 cycles. Each CDR3 protein is one row after TCRdb ran MiXCR on the 5' RACE reads. The profile shows about 1.5 million distinct CDR3 sequences, about 43% of them singletons. As to this clonotype: A junction boundary mismatches the germline segment, possibly from a read error.

The clonotype was recovered from a young woman in good health. The sequenced sample consisted of blood. This chain links TRBV6-1 with TRBJ2-1; TRBD2 matches 15 bases. CDR3 in amino acids: CSSSDVGLAGGLHEQFF. The CDR3 nucleotides read TGTTCCAGCAGTGACGTAGGACTAGCGGGAGGGCTTCATGAGCAGTTCTTC.